This TCR beta chain was sequenced for a study of vaccination and CD4 T cells after COVID-19. At the level of the study: Researchers treated cells with overlapping spike peptides taken from SARS-CoV-2, HCoV-NL63, HCoV-OC43 and HCoV-229E.

As for this clonotype: The antigen remains undetermined.

The study sequenced cultured CD4+ T cell DNA using the Oncomine TCR Beta short-read assay. MiXCR was run by TCRdb on the PCR reads, yielding one entry per CDR3 protein. The sample yields some 9,600 distinct CDR3 sequences, around 58% seen once. CDR3 length: 12 residues. Germline V lookup: CDR1 DFQATT, CDR2 SNEGSKA (reference sequence). V was pared by 5 bases and J by 10 bases, with 17 bases between. Treatment meaning: roughly 10-day PBMC culture with coronavirus spike peptide pools or control peptides (ViraFEST assay). With peptide pools, ViraFEST first expanded antigen-specific T cells and afterwards sequenced their TCRs.

The chain recombines TRBV20-1 with TRBJ1-1, with D tentatively TRBD1 (5 bases). The clonotype comes from a human donor who had recovered from COVID-19. Sequenced input: CD4+ T cells from blood, cultured in vitro. The CDR3 DNA sequence: TGCAGTGCTGGAGGACAAAACTTGGGAGCTTTCTTT. This sequence encodes CSAGGQNLGAFF.